This T cell receptor beta chain is from a study of blood T cell repertoires in COVID-19. For the study at large: Samples representing acute and convalescent COVID-19 were sourced from the United States, Italy and Spain.

This clone was seen just once. Original analysis: Estimation of nucleated cell counts was performed using reference gene primer amplification. Profiled with immunoSEQ multiplex PCR; TCRdb holds only in-frame clones, not every one. V, J and clone size derive from that table, while D and trimming were established from the DNA sequence. The profile covers about 140,000 clones, with 84% appearing a single time and around 9% taken by the ten largest. CDR1 is MNHEY and CDR2 is SVGAGI in the germline V gene. The V gene lost 0 bases and the J gene lost 4 bases, with 9 bases spanning the gap. The CDR3 is 14 amino acids.

The chain is built from TRBV6-5 and TRBJ1-2; D not resolved. Sequencing was done on a sample of peripheral blood. The clonotype was recovered from a man aged 30-40 years with COVID-19, enrolled during active disease. Here the CDR3 DNA reads TGTGCCAGCAGTTACTCAACAGCTCCCTATGGCTACACCTTC. The encoded protein is CASSYSTAPYGYTF.